This T cell receptor beta chain was observed in a study of prognosis after radiotherapy for stage I lung cancer. Overall study: Newly diagnosed primary stage I lung tumors were present in about 14 patients, and oligometastatic NSCLC after surgical resection of the primary tumor was present in several patients.

This clonotype was seen at least ten times. Its antigen is currently unknown. The blood draw at each of two time points yielded approximately 6 milliliters of peripheral blood. The study amplified the TCR beta CDR3 region from genomic DNA. This amplification was carried out by two rounds of multiplex PCR. The use of primers specific to each TRBV and TRBJ gene characterized first-round PCR. TCRdb independently ran MiXCR on the multiplex PCR reads; one entry per CDR3 protein. Found here are fewer than 40,000 distinct CDR3 sequences, around 48% of them singletons; the top ten hold 15% to 20%. Study conclusions and caveats: Stereotactic body radiation therapy was followed by a fall in unique TCR clone counts, with a median of roughly 10,000 versus 7,000. Post-therapy Shannon entropy was lower in patients developing distant metastases following stereotactic body radiation therapy.

CDR1 and CDR2 (germline): DFQATT, SNEGSKA (reference sequence). The J segment lost 7 bases and the V segment lost 4 bases, leaving 7 bases of the junction unmatched. The CDR3 runs to 12 residues. The chain is built from TRBV20-1 and TRBJ2-7, with 7 bases matching TRBD1. The TCR originated in a donor over 45 with non-small cell lung cancer. The sequencing here drew on PBMCs, taken before or after stereotactic body radiation therapy (not recorded which). Here the CDR3 reads CSATRGLGEQYF. The CDR3 nucleotides are TGCAGTGCTACCAGGGGGTTGGGGGAGCAGTACTTC.